The 14 T cell receptor beta chains reported below all come from one sample, sequenced in a study of blood T cell repertoires in COVID-19. Produced via immunoSEQ multiplex PCR; TCRdb's table is partial and in-frame only. The sample has roughly 230,000 clones; 80% to 90% are singletons. Sequencing was done on a sample of peripheral blood. The receptors stem from a man aged 40-49 years with acute or convalescent COVID-19.

V gene TRBV2 combines with J gene TRBJ1-2; no reliable D call. This CDR3 spans 13 amino acids. Germline CDR1 is SNHLY and CDR2 is FYNNEI. V was shortened by 5 bases and J by 0 bases, with 7 bases between the two germline ends. Here the CDR3 DNA reads TGTGCCAGCAGTCCTTCCGCTAACTATGGCTACACCTTC. Translated: CASSPSANYGYTF. The full variable domain, completed using reference TRBV2 and TRBJ1-2, is EPEVTQTPSHQVTQMGQEVILRCVPISNHLYFYWYRQILGQKVEFLVSFYNNEISEKSEIFDDQFSVERPDGSNFTLKIRSTKLEDSAMYFCASSPSANYGYTFGSGTRLTVV.

The gene calls are TRBV7-2 and TRBJ2-1; D is unresolved. The CDR3 has 14 residues. Germline loops: CDR1 SGHTA, CDR2 FQGNSA. V was clipped by 5 bases and J by 6 bases, with 14 bases between them. DNA of the CDR3: TGTGCCAGCAGCACCGAGGCGACCGGCAATGAGCAGTTCTTC. It yields the protein CASSTEATGNEQFF.

The chain joins TRBV5-1 to TRBJ1-1; 7 bases are shared with TRBD1. The CDR3 length is 16 residues. V lost 0 bases and J lost 7; bases outside the gene matches: 12. CDR1 is SGHRS and CDR2 is YFSETQ in the germline V gene. The DNA of the CDR3 is TGCGCCAGCAGCTTGGCCGGCAGGGGGAGAATGGATGAAGCTTTCTTT. This encodes CASSLAGRGRMDEAFF.

The chain combines TRBV19 with TRBJ2-5; D possibly corresponds to TRBD1 (5 bases). V lost 2 bases to trimming and J lost 2 bases, with 6 bases between them. This CDR3 contains 13 residues. In germline, CDR1 is LNHDA, CDR2 SQIVND (reference sequence). The CDR3 loop is CASSIQGQETQYF. The CDR3 DNA is TGTGCCAGTAGTATACAGGGACAAGAGACCCAGTACTTC.

The chain employs TRBV30 and TRBJ1-1; possibly TRBD1 for D (6 bases). Trimming removed 3 bases at V and 3 bases at J, with 17 bases between. The germline gives CDR1 GTSNPN, CDR2 SVGIG (reference sequence). CDR3 size: 15 residues. The CDR3 spells CAWRSHRVRDTEAFF. DNA for the CDR3: TGTGCCTGGAGATCCCACAGGGTACGGGACACTGAAGCTTTCTTT.

The chain combines TRBV7-8 with TRBJ2-7, with D possibly TRBD2 on 5 matching bases. The CDR3 has 13 residues. Deletions cut 7 bases from V and 5 bases from J, with 15 bases between. CDR1 is SGHVS and CDR2 is FQNEAQ in the germline V gene. The CDR3, as DNA: TGTGCCAGCACCTCGCGGGCTCTTAACGAGCAGTACTTC. Its translation: CASTSRALNEQYF.

The chain couples TRBV27 to TRBJ1-5, with D perhaps matching TRBD1 (5 bases). With 3 bases removed from V and 2 bases from J, the gap between germline ends came to 14 bases. Germline CDR1 and CDR2: MNHEY and SMNVEV (reference sequence). This CDR3 is built from 16 residues. DNA of the CDR3: TGTGCCAGCAGTTTTATGGGGGGTAGAGGCAATCAGCCCCAGCATTTT. Protein product: CASSFMGGRGNQPQHF.

This chain connects TRBV9 to TRBJ1-1, with TRBD1 as a possible D gene (6 bases). V lost 0 bases to trimming and J lost 1 base, with 10 bases between them. The CDR3 contains 15 residues. CDR1 is SGDLS, CDR2 YYNGEE, per germline. CDR3 sequence: CASSVEGTPNTEAFF. The DNA of the CDR3 is TGTGCCAGCAGCGTAGAGGGGACACCGAACACTGAAGCTTTCTTT.

The V and J genes are TRBV7-2 and TRBJ2-1, with a tentative D call TRBD2 (6 bases). The CDR3 is 16 residues long. Trimming stripped 3 bases from V and 9 bases from J, with 21 bases between. Germline V gene sequence: CDR1 SGHTA, CDR2 FQGNSA. CDR3 in DNA: TGTGCCAGCAGCTTCGGCAGTCCCGGGACTGCCGTTGAGCAGTTCTTC. This gives the protein CASSFGSPGTAVEQFF.

The chain employs TRBV10-3 and TRBJ2-3, with 13 bases identical to TRBD2. Germline values: CDR1 ENHRY, CDR2 SYGVKD. This CDR3 contains 16 residues. J gave up 4 bases and V 7 bases, and 8 bases lay outside the gene matches. This CDR3 is CAINRLAGGGADTQYF. The CDR3 DNA sequence: TGTGCCATCAATCGACTAGCGGGGGGCGGCGCAGATACGCAGTATTTT.

The gene calls are TRBV10-3 and TRBJ1-5; no reliable D call. CDR1 is ENHRY and CDR2 is SYGVKD in the germline V gene. This CDR3 is built from 13 residues. V lost 4 bases to trimming and J lost 0 bases, with 4 bases between them. DNA for the CDR3: TGTGCCATCAGTGGTAATAGCAATCAGCCCCAGCATTTT. Encoded protein: CAISGNSNQPQHF.

V and J are TRBV18 and TRBJ2-1, with 7 positions matching TRBD1. The V gene's germline CDR1 is KGHSH and CDR2 LQKENI. The CDR3 loop spans 15 amino acids. Trimming cost V 4 bases and J 2 bases; bases outside gene matches: 5. The CDR3 DNA follows: TGTGCCAGCTCACTGCCGGGACAGCCCTACAATGAGCAGTTCTTC. As protein: CASSLPGQPYNEQFF.

The genes are TRBV30 and TRBJ1-6; a possible D gene is TRBD1 (6 bases). CDR1 and CDR2 from the germline V gene are GTSNPN and SVGIG (reference sequence). Trimming took 0 bases from V and 6 from J, leaving 12 bases between them. This CDR3 comprises 15 residues. CDR3 residues: CAWSVSWDTNSPLHF. In DNA form, the CDR3 reads TGTGCCTGGAGTGTAAGTTGGGACACTAATTCACCCCTCCACTTT.

CDR3 sequence reads: CASTRQGENSPLHF. CDR3 DNA sequence: TGTGCCAGCACCAGACAGGGGGAAAATTCACCCCTCCACTTT. V and J are TRBV6-6 and TRBJ1-6; TRBD1 agrees at 9 bases. The CDR3 is 14 amino acids. V trimming: 7 bases; J trimming: 7 bases; junction bases outside the gene matches: 5. The V gene's germline CDR1 is MNHNY and CDR2 SVGAGI (reference sequence).